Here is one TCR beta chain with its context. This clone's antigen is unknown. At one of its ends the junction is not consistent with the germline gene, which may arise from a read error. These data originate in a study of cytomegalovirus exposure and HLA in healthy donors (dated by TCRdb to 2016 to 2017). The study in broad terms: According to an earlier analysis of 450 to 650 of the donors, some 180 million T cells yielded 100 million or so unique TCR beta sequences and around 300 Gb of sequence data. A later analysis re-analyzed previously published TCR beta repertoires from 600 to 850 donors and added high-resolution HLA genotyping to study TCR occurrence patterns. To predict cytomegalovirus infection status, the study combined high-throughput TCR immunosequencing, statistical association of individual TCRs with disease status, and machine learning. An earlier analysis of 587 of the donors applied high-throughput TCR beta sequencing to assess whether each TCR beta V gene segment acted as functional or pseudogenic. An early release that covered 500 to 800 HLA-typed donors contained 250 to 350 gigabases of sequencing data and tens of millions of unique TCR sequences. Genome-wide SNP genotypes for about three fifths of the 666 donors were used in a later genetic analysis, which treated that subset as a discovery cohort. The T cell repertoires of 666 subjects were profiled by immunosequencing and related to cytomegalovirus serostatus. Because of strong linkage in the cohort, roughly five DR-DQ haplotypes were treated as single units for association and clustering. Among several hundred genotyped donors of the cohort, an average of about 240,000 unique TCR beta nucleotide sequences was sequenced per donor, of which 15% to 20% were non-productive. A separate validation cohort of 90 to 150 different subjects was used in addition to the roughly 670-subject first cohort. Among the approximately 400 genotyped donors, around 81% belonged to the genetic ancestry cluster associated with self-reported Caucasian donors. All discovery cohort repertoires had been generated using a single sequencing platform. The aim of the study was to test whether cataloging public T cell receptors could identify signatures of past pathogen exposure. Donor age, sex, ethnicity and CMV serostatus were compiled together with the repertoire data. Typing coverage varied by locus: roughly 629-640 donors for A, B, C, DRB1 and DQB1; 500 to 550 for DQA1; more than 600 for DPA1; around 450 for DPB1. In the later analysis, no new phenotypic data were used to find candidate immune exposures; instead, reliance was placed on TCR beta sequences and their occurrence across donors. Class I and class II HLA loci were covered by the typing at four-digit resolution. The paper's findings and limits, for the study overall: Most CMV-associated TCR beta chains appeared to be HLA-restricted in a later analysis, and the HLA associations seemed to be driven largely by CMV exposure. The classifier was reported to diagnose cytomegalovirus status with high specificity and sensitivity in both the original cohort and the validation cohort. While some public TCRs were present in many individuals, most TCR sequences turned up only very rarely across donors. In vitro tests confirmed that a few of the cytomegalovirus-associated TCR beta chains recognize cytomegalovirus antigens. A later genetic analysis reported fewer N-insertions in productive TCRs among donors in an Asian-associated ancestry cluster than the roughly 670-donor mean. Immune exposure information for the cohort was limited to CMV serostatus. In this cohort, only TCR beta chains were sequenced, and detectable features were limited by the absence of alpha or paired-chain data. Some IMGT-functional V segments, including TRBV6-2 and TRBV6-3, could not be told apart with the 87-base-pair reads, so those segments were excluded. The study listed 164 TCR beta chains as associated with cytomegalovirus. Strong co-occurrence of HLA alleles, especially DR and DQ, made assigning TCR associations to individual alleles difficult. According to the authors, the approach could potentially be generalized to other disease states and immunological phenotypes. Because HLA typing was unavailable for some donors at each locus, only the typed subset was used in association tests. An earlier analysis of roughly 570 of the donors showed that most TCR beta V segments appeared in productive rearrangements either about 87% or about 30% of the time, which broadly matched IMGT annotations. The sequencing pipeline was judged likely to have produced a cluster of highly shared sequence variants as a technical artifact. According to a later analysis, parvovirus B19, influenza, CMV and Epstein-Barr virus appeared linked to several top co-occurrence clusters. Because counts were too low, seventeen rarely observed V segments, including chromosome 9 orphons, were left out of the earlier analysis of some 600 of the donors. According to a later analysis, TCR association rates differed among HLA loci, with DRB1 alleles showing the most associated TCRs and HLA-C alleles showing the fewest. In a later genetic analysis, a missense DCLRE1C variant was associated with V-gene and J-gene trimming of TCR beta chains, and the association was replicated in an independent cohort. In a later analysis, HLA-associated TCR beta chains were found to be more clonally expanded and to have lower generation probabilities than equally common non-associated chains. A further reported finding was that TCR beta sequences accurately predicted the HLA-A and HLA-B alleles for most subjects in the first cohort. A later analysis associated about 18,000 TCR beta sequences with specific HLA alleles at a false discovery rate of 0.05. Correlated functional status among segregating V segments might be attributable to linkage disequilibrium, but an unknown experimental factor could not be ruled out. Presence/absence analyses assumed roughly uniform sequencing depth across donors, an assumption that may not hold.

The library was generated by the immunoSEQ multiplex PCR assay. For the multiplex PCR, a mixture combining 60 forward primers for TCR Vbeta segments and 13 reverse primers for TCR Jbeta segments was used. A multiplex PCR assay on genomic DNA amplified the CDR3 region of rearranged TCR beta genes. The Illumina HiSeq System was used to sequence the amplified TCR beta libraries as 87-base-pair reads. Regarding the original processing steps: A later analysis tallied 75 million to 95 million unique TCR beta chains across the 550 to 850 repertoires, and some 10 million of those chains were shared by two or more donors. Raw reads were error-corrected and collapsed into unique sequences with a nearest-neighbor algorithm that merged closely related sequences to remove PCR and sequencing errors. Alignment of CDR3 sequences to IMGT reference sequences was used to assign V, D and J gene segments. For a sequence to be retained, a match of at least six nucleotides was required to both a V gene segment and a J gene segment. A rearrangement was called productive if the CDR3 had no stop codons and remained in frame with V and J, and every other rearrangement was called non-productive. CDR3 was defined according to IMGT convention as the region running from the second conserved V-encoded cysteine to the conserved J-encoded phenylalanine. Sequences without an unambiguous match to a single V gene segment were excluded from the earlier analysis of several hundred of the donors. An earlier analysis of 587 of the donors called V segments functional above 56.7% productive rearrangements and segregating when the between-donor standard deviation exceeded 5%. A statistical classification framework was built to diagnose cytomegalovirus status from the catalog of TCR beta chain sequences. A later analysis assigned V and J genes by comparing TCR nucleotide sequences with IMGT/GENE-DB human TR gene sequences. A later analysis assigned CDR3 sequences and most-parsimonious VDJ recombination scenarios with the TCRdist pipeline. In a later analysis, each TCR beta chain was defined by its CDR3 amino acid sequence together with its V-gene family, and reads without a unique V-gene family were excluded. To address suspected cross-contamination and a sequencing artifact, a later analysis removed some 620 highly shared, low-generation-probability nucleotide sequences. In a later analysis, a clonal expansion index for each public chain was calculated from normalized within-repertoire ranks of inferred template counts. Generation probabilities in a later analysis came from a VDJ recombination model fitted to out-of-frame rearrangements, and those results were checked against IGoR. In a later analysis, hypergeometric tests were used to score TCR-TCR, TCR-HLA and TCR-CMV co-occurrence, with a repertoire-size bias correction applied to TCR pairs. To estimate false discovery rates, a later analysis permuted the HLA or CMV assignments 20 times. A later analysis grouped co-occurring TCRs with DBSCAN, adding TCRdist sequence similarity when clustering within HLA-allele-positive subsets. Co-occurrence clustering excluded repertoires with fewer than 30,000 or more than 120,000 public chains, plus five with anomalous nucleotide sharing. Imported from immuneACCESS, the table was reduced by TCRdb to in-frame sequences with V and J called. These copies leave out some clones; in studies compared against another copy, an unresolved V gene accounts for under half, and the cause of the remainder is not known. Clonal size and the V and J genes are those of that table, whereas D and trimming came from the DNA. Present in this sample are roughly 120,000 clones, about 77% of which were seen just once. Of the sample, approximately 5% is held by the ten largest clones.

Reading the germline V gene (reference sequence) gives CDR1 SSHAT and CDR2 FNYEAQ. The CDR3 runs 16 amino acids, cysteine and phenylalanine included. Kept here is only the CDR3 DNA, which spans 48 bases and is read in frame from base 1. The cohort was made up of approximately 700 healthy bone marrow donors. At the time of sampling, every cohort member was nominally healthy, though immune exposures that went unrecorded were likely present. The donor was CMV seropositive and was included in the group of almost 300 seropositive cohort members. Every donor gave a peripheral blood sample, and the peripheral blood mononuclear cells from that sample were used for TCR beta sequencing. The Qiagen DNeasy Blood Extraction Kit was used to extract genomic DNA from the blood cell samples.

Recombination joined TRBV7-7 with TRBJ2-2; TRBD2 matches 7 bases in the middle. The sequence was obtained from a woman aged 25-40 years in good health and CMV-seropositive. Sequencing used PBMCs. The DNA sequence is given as TGTGCTAGCAGCTTAGGGCTGGCGGGAGTCACCGGGGAGCTGTTTTTT. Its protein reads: CASSLGLAGVTGELFF.